This is a list of T cell receptor beta chains from one sample in a study of Graves' ophthalmopathy and Graves' hyperthyroidism. Each CDR3 protein gets one entry after TCRdb re-called the multiplex PCR reads with MiXCR. The table lists 240,000 or so distinct CDR3 sequences, approximately 42% of them singletons. The source material was peripheral blood. The receptor set was obtained from an adult man with Graves' ophthalmopathy. CDR3s include the opening cysteine and the closing phenylalanine or tryptophan. A D gene is named only where the DNA matches it firmly. Clone size is not always given. Where it is, it says once, few, many or a class for expanded clones.

clone_size	v_call	d_call	j_call	cdr3_length	cdr3_nt	cdr3_aa
.	TRBV5-6	.	TRBJ1-3	14	TGTGCCAGCACCACCCCCGGTTACAGAAACACCATATATTTT	CASTTPGYRNTIYF
.	TRBV6-4	TRBD2	TRBJ2-7	13	TGTGCCAGCAGGCGGGAGACCCCCTACGAGCAGTACTTC	CASRRETPYEQYF
.	TRBV10-3	.	TRBJ1-1	15	TGTGCCAGCAGTACAAGGACAAACCTGAACACTGAAGCTTTCTTT	CASSTRTNLNTEAFF
few	TRBV29-1	.	TRBJ2-7	12	TGCAGCGTTGGTAAGGGCTTAGGCGAGCAGTACTTC	CSVGKGLGEQYF
few	TRBV11-2	.	TRBJ2-7	14	TGTGCCAGCAGTTCAGGAGGTAGCGGCTACGAGCAGTACTTC	CASSSGGSGYEQYF
.	TRBV12-3/TRBV12-4	TRBD1	TRBJ2-2	15	TGTGCCAGCAGTTTGAGCAGGGGGAGCACCGGGGAGCTGTTTTTT	CASSLSRGSTGELFF
.	TRBV9	.	TRBJ1-2	14	TGTGCCAGCAGCGGCCGACGGGGAGCCTATGGCTACACCTTC	CASSGRRGAYGYTF
.	TRBV29-1	.	TRBJ2-7	13	TGCAGCGTTCTCTATTACAGGGCAAACGAGCAGTACTTC	CSVLYYRANEQYF
.	TRBV6-1	TRBD1	TRBJ2-7	14	TGTGCCAGCAGAGGGGACAGGGGGGCCTACGAGCAGTACTTC	CASRGDRGAYEQYF
.	TRBV7-9	.	TRBJ1-4	14	TGTGCCAGCAGCTTTCCGGACAACCTCGAGGTTCTGTTTTTT	CASSFPDNLEVLFF
many	TRBV19	.	TRBJ1-1	14	TGTGCCAGTAGTCCGGGGGGAACGAACACTGAAGCTTTCTTT	CASSPGGTNTEAFF
.	TRBV29-1	.	TRBJ2-1	14	TGCAGCGTTGGACAGGAGGGGACCTACAATGAGCAGTTCTTC	CSVGQEGTYNEQFF
once	TRBV19	.	TRBJ1-4	14	TGTGCCAGTACCCCCCGGCGGACTAATGAAAAACTGTTTTTT	CASTPRRTNEKLFF
.	TRBV20-1	.	TRBJ2-7	14	TGCAGTGCTAGCGACGGGCCGAGCTCCTACGAGCAGTACTTC	CSASDGPSSYEQYF
.	TRBV15	.	TRBJ1-1	16	TGTGCCACCAGCACTGGGGCAGGGCGCCCTTTCACTGAAGCTTTCTTT	CATSTGAGRPFTEAFF
once	TRBV7-9	.	TRBJ1-1	12	TGTGCCAGCAGGCCAGGGTACAGTGAAGCTTTCTTT	CASRPGYSEAFF
.	TRBV7-8	.	TRBJ1-4	13	TGTGCCAGCACCCGGGAGGGCAGCGAAAAACTGTTTTTT	CASTREGSEKLFF
.	TRBV9	.	TRBJ1-6	15	TGTGCCAGCAGCTTATCCCAGGGCAGTAATTCACCCCTCCACTTT	CASSLSQGSNSPLHF
.	TRBV29-1	TRBD2	TRBJ2-5	13	TGCAGCGTTGATAGCGGGGGCACAGATACGCAGTACTTC	CSVDSGGTDTQYF
.	TRBV10-3	TRBD1	TRBJ2-1	14	TGTGCCATCAGTGACCCCGGGACAGACAATGAGCAGTTCTTC	CAISDPGTDNEQFF
.	TRBV2	.	TRBJ2-7	15	TGTGCCAGCAGTTTATCCAGACAGGCCTCCTACGAGCAGTACTTC	CASSLSRQASYEQYF
few	TRBV11-2	.	TRBJ2-7	10	TGTGCCAGCAGCTTAGGGGAGCAGTACTTC	CASSLGEQYF
.	TRBV29-1	TRBD2	TRBJ2-7	13	TGCAGTGCCTCGCCCATAGCGGGCTACGAGCAGTACTTC	CSASPIAGYEQYF
.	TRBV29-1	.	TRBJ2-3	12	TGCAGCGTTGAACAGAGCACAGATACGCAGTATTTT	CSVEQSTDTQYF
.	TRBV7-9	.	TRBJ1-2	13	TGTGCCAGCAGCTTTGGAGGGGGCTATGGCTACACCTTC	CASSFGGGYGYTF
.	TRBV7-8	TRBD2	TRBJ2-7	18	TGTGCCAGCAGCTTAGATATGGTTTCGAGCGGGAGTAGCTACGAGCAGTACTTC	CASSLDMVSSGSSYEQYF
.	TRBV5-4	TRBD1	TRBJ1-1	14	TGTGCCAGCAGCTTAGAGGGCAGGGGGATTGAAGCTTTCTTT	CASSLEGRGIEAFF
few	TRBV9	.	TRBJ1-2	12	TGTGCCAGCAGCGGAAGTTCGTATGGCTACACCTTC	CASSGSSYGYTF
.	TRBV4-2	TRBD2	TRBJ2-5	18	TGTGCCAGCAGCCACGGACGGACTAGCGGGGGGTACCAAGAGACCCAGTACTTC	CASSHGRTSGGYQETQYF
.	TRBV4-1	.	TRBJ1-1	15	TGCGCCAGCAGCCAAGAGGGCGGGTTCAACACTGAAGCTTTCTTT	CASSQEGGFNTEAFF
few	TRBV6-5	.	TRBJ2-7	15	TGTGCCAGCAGACCATACAGGGGGGGAAGTTACGAGCAGTACTTC	CASRPYRGGSYEQYF